What follows are 2 T cell receptor beta chains derived from one specimen sequenced in a study of blood T cell repertoires in COVID-19. Clones were read by immunoSEQ multiplex PCR, and TCRdb kept only the in-frame ones, dropping some. The sample gives some 300,000 clones, 88% of which show up once; approximately 1% is in the top ten. Material: PBMCs or T cells enriched from blood (not recorded which). The receptors were gathered from a woman aged 25-40 years who had recovered from COVID-19.

The gene calls are TRBV29-1 and TRBJ2-5; 9 positions match TRBD1. Per germline, CDR1 SQVTM and CDR2 ANQGSEA. Trimming at V came to 6 bases and at J to 1 base, leaving 9 bases not matched to a gene. This CDR3 has 15 amino acids. CDR3 region: CSVQTGTGLQETQYF. The CDR3 DNA is TGCAGCGTGCAAACCGGGACAGGGCTCCAAGAGACCCAGTACTTC.

The chain carries TRBV4-1 and TRBJ1-6; D is ambiguous. V was cut by 0 bases and J by 0 bases, with 6 bases left in between. Germline V gene data show CDR1 as MGHRA and CDR2 as YSYEKL. The CDR3 has 16 residues. In nucleotides, the CDR3 is TGCGCCAGCAGCCAAGAGGGGAGCTCCTATAATTCACCCCTCCACTTT. Encoded protein: CASSQEGSSYNSPLHF.